The rows below give T cell receptor beta chains drawn from one sample of a study of glioma-infiltrating T cells. TCRdb reprocessed the multiplex PCR reads via MiXCR and lists one record per CDR3 protein. This sample has about 140,000 distinct CDR3 sequences, with roughly two fifths found just once. The specimen sequenced was glioma tissue, nonneoplastic brain tissue, or PBMCs (not recorded which). Source of these receptors: a human donor with low-grade glioma or glioblastoma, undergoing nonglioma brain surgery, or in good health (not recorded which). Both conserved end residues are part of each CDR3. The order of the fields is D gene, clone size, V gene, J gene, CDR3 DNA, CDR3 protein. The D gene is left open where the match is weak. Some rows mark clone size as missing; the rest say once, few, many or name a class of expanded clone.

>TRBD1|few|TRBV4-1|TRBJ1-6
TGCGCCAGCAGCGAAAGGGACAGACCTAATTCACCCCTCCACTTT
CASSERDRPNSPLHF
>-|-|TRBV7-2|TRBJ1-1
TGTGCCAGCAGCTTAGGGGTGGGGAGATGGGGCACTGAAGCTTTCTTT
CASSLGVGRWGTEAFF
>-|few|TRBV6-1|TRBJ2-1
TGTGCCAGCACGGGGACCAGAAGCAACTTGCGGGAGCAGTTCTTC
CASTGTRSNLREQFF
>TRBD2|-|TRBV11-2|TRBJ2-5
TGTGCCAGCAGCAAAGCAGGACTAGCGGGGAAGGAGACCCAGTACTTC
CASSKAGLAGKETQYF
>TRBD1|few|TRBV6-6|TRBJ2-1
TGTGCCAGCAGTTACGGGACAGGGGGCCCCTCCAATGAGCAGTTCTTC
CASSYGTGGPSNEQFF
>TRBD1|-|TRBV4-2|TRBJ1-6
TGTGCCAGCAGCCGCGGCGACAGGGACTTTTCACCCCTCCACTTT
CASSRGDRDFSPLHF
>-|-|TRBV11-2|TRBJ2-6
TGTGCCAGCAGCCAAAAAAGCTCTGGGGCCAACGTCCTGACTTTC
CASSQKSSGANVLTF
>-|-|TRBV20-1|TRBJ2-7
TGCAGTGCTAGAGATACCCGGCTCCTAGACGAGCAGTACTTC
CSARDTRLLDEQYF
>TRBD1|-|TRBV2|TRBJ1-6
TGTGCCAGCAGCCCGGACAGGGGTACGGATAATTCACCCCTCCACTTT
CASSPDRGTDNSPLHF
>-|-|TRBV6-5|TRBJ1-5
TGCGCCAGCAGTGAGTTTGAGGGACCTACTCATTTT
CASSEFEGPTHF
>-|-|TRBV20-1|TRBJ1-2
TGCAGTGCTAGAAAATCAAAGGGAGGGGACTATGGCTACACCTTC
CSARKSKGGDYGYTF
>-|once|TRBV12-3/TRBV12-4|TRBJ2-1
TGTGCCAGCACAATCTCGAACGGTCACAATGAGCAGTTCTTC
CASTISNGHNEQFF
>TRBD1|-|TRBV27|TRBJ2-1
TGTGCCAGCAGTACCACAGGGGAGAATGAGCAGTTCTTC
CASSTTGENEQFF
>TRBD1|-|TRBV2|TRBJ2-3
TGTGCCAGCAGGGGACAGACCACAGATACGCAGTATTTT
CASRGQTTDTQYF
>-|-|TRBV6-1|TRBJ1-3
TGTGCCAGCAGTTCAATGACGACGGACTGGAGAAACACCATATATTTT
CASSSMTTDWRNTIYF
>TRBD2|few|TRBV7-9|TRBJ2-1
TGTGCCAGCAGCTTAGGAGCGGGAGTAAGAAATGAGCAGTTCTTC
CASSLGAGVRNEQFF
>-|-|TRBV27|TRBJ1-1
TGTGCCAGCAGTGCAAACTCAGGCCGCTGGGCTTTCTTT
CASSANSGRWAFF